The 25 T cell receptor beta chains in this list originate from one sample, sequenced in a study of blood T cell repertoires in COVID-19. The repertoire was sequenced with immunoSEQ multiplex PCR; TCRdb's copy has only in-frame clones and lacks some. The sample lists roughly 220,000 clones; almost 90% were seen once. Sequencing input: PBMCs or T cells enriched from blood (not recorded which). The receptors here all came from a man aged 25-45 years who had been exposed to COVID-19.

The chain employs TRBV20-1 and TRBJ2-3, with 7 bases aligning to TRBD2. This CDR3 region has 14 residues. Germline CDR1 is DFQATT and CDR2 is SNEGSKA (reference sequence). The junction had 7 bases not matched to a gene; V was cut back by 3 bases and J by 4 bases. This CDR3 is CSASSSGASDTQYF. The CDR3, as DNA: TGCAGTGCTAGTTCCAGCGGGGCGTCAGATACGCAGTATTTT.

V is TRBV11-2 and J is TRBJ2-5; the D gene is possibly TRBD2 (5 bases). Trimming pared 5 bases from V and 4 bases from J, leaving 11 bases between. The germline V gene has CDR1 SGHAT and CDR2 FQNNGV. This CDR3 has 13 amino acids. CDR3 sequence: CASSQDFRETQYF. The CDR3 DNA follows: TGTGCCAGCAGCCAGGACTTCCGAGAGACCCAGTACTTC.

CDR3 coding DNA: TGTGCCAGCAGTCCTTTGCGGGCTGGAGAGACCCAGTACTTC. This encodes CASSPLRAGETQYF. The V and J genes are TRBV11-1 and TRBJ2-5; tentative D call: TRBD2 (5 bases). The V gene lost 6 bases and the J gene lost 4 bases, with 15 bases spanning the gap. Germline-derived CDR1 and CDR2 are SGHAT and FQDESV (reference sequence). The CDR3 length is 14 residues.

The chain uses TRBV4-1 and TRBJ2-5; 13 bases match TRBD2. Germline assignment: CDR1 MGHRA and CDR2 YSYEKL. V trimming: 2 bases; J trimming: 4 bases; junction bases outside the gene matches: 10. The CDR3 covers 18 residues. The CDR3: CASSQSRLAGGGRETQYF. The CDR3 DNA is TGCGCCAGCAGCCAATCCAGACTAGCGGGGGGAGGGCGAGAGACCCAGTACTTC.

V usage is TRBV12-3 or TRBV12-4 and J usage is TRBJ1-1, with no clear D. Trimming took 5 bases from V and 4 from J, leaving 8 bases between them. The CDR3 runs 12 residues. The DNA for the CDR3 is TGTGCCAGCAGTCGGTCTGGCACTGAAGCTTTCTTT. This translates into CASSRSGTEAFF.

This rearrangement joins TRBV3-1 (or the pseudogene TRBV3-2) to TRBJ1-2; TRBD1 might be the D (6 bases). V lost 0 bases and J lost 7, with 18 bases in between. The CDR3 is made up of 16 amino acids. Germline assignment: CDR1 LGHDT and CDR2 YNNKEL (reference sequence). The CDR3 coding sequence is TGTGCCAGCAGCCAAGATCCCCGACAGGCTATCCCTGGCTACACCTTC. Residues: CASSQDPRQAIPGYTF.

The rearrangement uses TRBV11-3 and TRBJ1-1, with TRBD1 identical over 9 bases. Germline V gene data show CDR1 as SGHNT and CDR2 as YENEEA. V lost 1 base and J lost 4; bases outside the gene matches: 4. This CDR3 spans 15 amino acids. The chain's CDR3 is CASSLGQGVVTEAFF. CDR3 in DNA: TGTGCCAGCAGCTTAGGACAGGGGGTCGTCACTGAAGCTTTCTTT.

The chain recombines TRBV19 with TRBJ2-5; 8 nucleotides match TRBD2. CDR3 length: 14 residues. Germline assignment: CDR1 LNHDA and CDR2 SQIVND (reference sequence). The trim removed 6 bases at V and 4 bases at J, leaving 7 bases unmatched. The CDR3, as DNA: TGTGCCAGTAGGGTCGGGGGGGCCTCAGAGACCCAGTACTTC. Its translation: CASRVGGASETQYF.

This clone has only one observation. V is TRBV5-1 and J is TRBJ2-2; D perhaps matches TRBD2 (6 bases). Trimming pared 4 bases from V and 7 bases from J, leaving 14 bases between. Germline loops: CDR1 SGHRS, CDR2 YFSETQ. The CDR3 has 14 amino acids. The CDR3 coding sequence is TGCGCCAGCAGCGCGGGTGACGGGGGCGGGGAGCTGTTTTTT. Translating gives CASSAGDGGGELFF.

Here the CDR3 DNA reads TGTGCCCCTCAGGGGGGTACGCAGTATTTT. Its protein is CAPQGGTQYF. The chain joins TRBV21-1 to TRBJ2-3; no check of the table's D call, TRBD1, against the DNA was made. TRBV21-1 is a recognized pseudogene. The CDR3 sequence is 10 residues long.

V gene TRBV5-1 combines with J gene TRBJ2-7; 7 bases map to TRBD1. This CDR3 spans 13 amino acids. V trimming: 3 bases; J trimming: 1 base; junction bases outside the gene matches: 1. The germline V gene encodes CDR1 SGHRS and CDR2 YFSETQ. Here the CDR3 DNA reads TGCGCCAGCAGCTGGGACAGATCCTACGAGCAGTACTTC. Its translation is CASSWDRSYEQYF.

The rearrangement links TRBV12-3 or TRBV12-4 to TRBJ2-2, with unresolved D. V lost 3 bases and J 6 bases, leaving 8 bases between the germline ends. This CDR3 has 13 amino acids. The CDR3 nucleotides are TGTGCCAGCAGTTTCCAGCGACCCGGGGAGCTGTTTTTT. Translated, it gives CASSFQRPGELFF.

This clone was observed once. The CDR3 DNA sequence: TGCGCCAGCAGCTTTGCCGGGACAGGGGTGCAAGAGACCCAGTACTTC. Protein: CASSFAGTGVQETQYF. The J gene is TRBJ2-5, the V gene TRBV4-1, with 10 positions matching TRBD1. The V gene's germline CDR1 is MGHRA and CDR2 YSYEKL. This CDR3 comprises 16 residues. Trimming at V came to 5 bases and at J to 2 bases, leaving 8 bases not matched to a gene.

This rearrangement joins TRBV12-3 or TRBV12-4 to TRBJ1-6; the match to TRBD1 covers 7 bases. The CDR3 spans 13 residues. With 6 bases clipped from V and 10 bases from J, the junction kept 6 bases outside the gene matches. CDR3: CASRRQGRSPLHF. Written as DNA, the CDR3 is TGTGCCAGCAGAAGACAGGGAAGATCACCCCTCCACTTT.

The chain combines TRBV19 with TRBJ2-1; 12 nucleotides match TRBD1. This CDR3 comprises 14 residues. Per germline, CDR1 LNHDA and CDR2 SQIVND (reference sequence). Germline trimming cut 6 bases from V and 8 bases from J; bases unmatched to any gene: 5. The CDR3 coding sequence is TGTGCCAGTAGCTCGGGACAGGGGGCCTATGAGCAGTTCTTC. Translation gives CASSSGQGAYEQFF.

This chain connects TRBV6-5 to TRBJ2-1; 11 bases are a match to TRBD2. CDR3 length: 15 amino acids. CDR1 MNHEY and CDR2 SVGAGI come from the germline V gene. The V gene end was trimmed by 6 bases and the J gene end by 6 bases; junction bases not matched to a gene: 7. The DNA for the CDR3 is TGTGCCAGCAGCTTGACTAGCGGGGCCGTCAATGAGCAGTTCTTC. Protein sequence: CASSLTSGAVNEQFF.

This CDR3 reads CASSRGDIGGELFF. The CDR3 DNA reads TGTGCCAGCAGTCGGGGGGACATTGGCGGGGAGCTGTTTTTT. The genes are TRBV6-5 and TRBJ2-2; D is perhaps TRBD2 (7 bases). The V end was cut by 5 bases, the J end by 7 bases, with 14 bases between. Per germline, CDR1 MNHEY and CDR2 SVGAGI. CDR3 length: 14 amino acids.

The chain links TRBV9 to TRBJ2-6; 8 positions match TRBD2. Per germline, CDR1 SGDLS and CDR2 YYNGEE. V lost 4 bases to trimming and J lost 2 bases; unmatched junction nucleotides: 2. The CDR3 spans 15 residues. CDR3 protein: CASSPGRAGANVLTF. The CDR3 DNA reads as TGTGCCAGCAGCCCCGGGAGGGCTGGGGCCAACGTCCTGACTTTC.

The J gene is TRBJ2-7, the V gene TRBV5-1; 8 bases fit TRBD1. With V trimmed by 1 base and J by 2 bases, 2 bases remained unmatched. This CDR3 contains 14 residues. Germline assignment: CDR1 SGHRS and CDR2 YFSETQ. CDR3 in DNA: TGCGCCAGCAGCTTGACAGGGGGTGCCTACGAGCAGTACTTC. It encodes CASSLTGGAYEQYF.

CDR3 in DNA: TGTGCCAGCAGCGTAGGAATTGGACAGTACACTGAAGCTTTCTTT. Translation: CASSVGIGQYTEAFF. This chain uses TRBV9 with TRBJ1-1, with D tentatively TRBD1 (6 bases). Germline CDR1 is SGDLS and CDR2 is YYNGEE. This CDR3 is built from 15 residues. Deletions cut 0 bases from V and 3 bases from J, with 12 bases between.

This clone was seen only once. For the CDR3, the DNA is TGCGCCAGCAGCCCGGGACAGGGGGCGGGGTTAAGCAATCAGCCCCAGCATTTT. Protein product: CASSPGQGAGLSNQPQHF. The chain joins TRBV4-1 to TRBJ1-5; TRBD1 agrees at 12 bases. This CDR3 is built from 18 residues. V was pared by 4 bases and J by 1 base, with 8 bases of the junction left unmatched. CDR1 is MGHRA, CDR2 YSYEKL, per germline.

The chain links TRBV7-9 to TRBJ2-2; TRBD2 matches 10 bases. CDR1 is SEHNR, CDR2 FQNEAQ, per germline (reference sequence). This CDR3 contains 16 residues. The ends lost 5 bases at V and 7 bases at J; junction bases unmatched: 10. The CDR3 DNA sequence: TGTGCCAGCAGCCACGGGAGCGGGGGGGCCGGCGGGGAGCTGTTTTTT. Protein sequence: CASSHGSGGAGGELFF. Using reference TRBV7-9 and TRBJ2-2 for the parts outside the CDR3, the full variable domain is DTGVSQNPRHKITKRGQNVTFRCDPISEHNRLYWYRQTLGQGPEFLTYFQNEAQLEKSRLLSDRFSAERPKGSFSTLEIQRTEQGDSAMYLCASSHGSGGAGGELFFGEGSRLTVL.

V is TRBV5-5 and J is TRBJ2-7; a weak D match, TRBD1 (6 bases). This CDR3 has 14 amino acids. Germline V gene data show CDR1 as SGHKS and CDR2 as YYEKEE (reference sequence). With 2 bases removed from V and 5 bases from J, the gap between germline ends came to 14 bases. The CDR3 spells CASSFARGPNEQYF. The DNA for the CDR3 is TGTGCCAGCAGCTTCGCCAGGGGTCCGAACGAGCAGTACTTC.

The chain employs TRBV2 and TRBJ1-2; the D is unclear. The CDR3 covers 16 residues. V lost 1 base and J 4 bases, leaving 16 bases between the germline ends. In germline, CDR1 is SNHLY, CDR2 FYNNEI. CDR3 sequence (DNA): TGTGCCAGCAGTGAAGTCGGAGAAGGGAGCCTCTATGGCTACACCTTC. Encoded protein: CASSEVGEGSLYGYTF.

The rearrangement joins TRBV29-1 to TRBJ1-2; D gene uncertain. The germline CDR1 and CDR2 sequences are SQVTM and ANQGSEA. The CDR3 contains 11 residues. Trimming stripped 7 bases from V and 7 bases from J, with 13 bases between. CDR3 in DNA: TGCAGCGCGCGCCTAAATACTGGCTACACCTTC. Translated, it gives CSARLNTGYTF.